The rows below give T cell receptor beta chains drawn from one sample of a study of cytomegalovirus exposure and HLA in healthy donors. The method was immunoSEQ multiplex PCR; TCRdb's version includes in-frame clones alone and lacks a portion of them. This table holds approximately 240,000 clones, about three quarters found once. The sample consisted of PBMCs. The origin of the receptors is a woman aged 55-69 years in good health and CMV-seropositive. Each CDR3 is given with its conserved first and last residue. Fields, in order: J gene, D gene, clone size, V gene, CDR3 DNA, CDR3 protein. A D gene is named only where the DNA matches it firmly. A clone size is listed for some rows: how often the clone was seen (once, few, many), or a class if it is expanded.

j_gene: TRBJ2-5
d_gene: TRBD2
abundance: .
v_gene: TRBV10-3
CDR3nt: TGTGCCATCAGTGAAGCGGGAGGGCGGGGGACCCAGTACTTC
CDR3aa: CAISEAGGRGTQYF

j_gene: TRBJ1-1
d_gene: .
abundance: .
v_gene: TRBV9
CDR3nt: TGTGCCAGCAGCGTAGGAACAAGAGCAGGGCAAGCTTTCTTT
CDR3aa: CASSVGTRAGQAFF

j_gene: TRBJ2-7
d_gene: .
abundance: .
v_gene: TRBV5-1
CDR3nt: TGCGCCAGCAGCTTGGCGGACACAGGGAGGGAGCGCGAGCAGTACTTC
CDR3aa: CASSLADTGREREQYF

j_gene: TRBJ1-3
d_gene: TRBD1
abundance: .
v_gene: TRBV7-2
CDR3nt: TGTGCCAGCAGCTTATCCGGACAGGCGGGTTTCTCTGGAAACACCATATATTTT
CDR3aa: CASSLSGQAGFSGNTIYF

j_gene: TRBJ1-4
d_gene: TRBD1
abundance: few
v_gene: TRBV10-3
CDR3nt: TGTGCCATCAGAAAGGACAGGGACGGTGAAAAACTGTTTTTT
CDR3aa: CAIRKDRDGEKLFF

j_gene: TRBJ1-2
d_gene: TRBD1
abundance: few
v_gene: TRBV11-2
CDR3nt: TGTGCCAGCAGCGCACGACAGGGGCCCAGTCTTGGCTACACCTTC
CDR3aa: CASSARQGPSLGYTF

j_gene: TRBJ2-2
d_gene: TRBD1
abundance: .
v_gene: TRBV19
CDR3nt: TGTGCCAGTAACCCACAGGGGGGCGGCGGGGAGCTGTTTTTT
CDR3aa: CASNPQGGGGELFF

j_gene: TRBJ2-1
d_gene: TRBD2
abundance: once
v_gene: TRBV4-1
CDR3nt: TGCGCCAGCAGCTTGGGGGTAGCGGGGAATATTGTCGAGCAGTTCTTC
CDR3aa: CASSLGVAGNIVEQFF

j_gene: TRBJ1-2
d_gene: TRBD1
abundance: .
v_gene: TRBV4-2
CDR3nt: TGTGCCAGCAGCCAAGAGGGACCGGGACAGGGCTATGGCTACACCTTC
CDR3aa: CASSQEGPGQGYGYTF

j_gene: TRBJ1-4
d_gene: .
abundance: .
v_gene: TRBV15
CDR3nt: TGTGCCACCAGCAGGGGCAGGGAGGCTAATGAAAAACTGTTTTTT
CDR3aa: CATSRGREANEKLFF

j_gene: TRBJ2-6
d_gene: .
abundance: .
v_gene: TRBV6-6
CDR3nt: TGTGCCAGCAGTCCCCCCAGTTCTGGGGCCAACGTCCTGACTTTC
CDR3aa: CASSPPSSGANVLTF

j_gene: TRBJ2-4
d_gene: TRBD2
abundance: .
v_gene: TRBV6-5
CDR3nt: TGTGCCAGCAGTGCGGGACTAACATCTTTGAACATTCAGTACTTC
CDR3aa: CASSAGLTSLNIQYF

j_gene: TRBJ1-2
d_gene: TRBD1
abundance: .
v_gene: TRBV18
CDR3nt: TGTGCCAGCTCACCAGAACAGGGGTACTATGGCTACACCTTC
CDR3aa: CASSPEQGYYGYTF

j_gene: TRBJ2-7
d_gene: TRBD2
abundance: once
v_gene: TRBV7-2
CDR3nt: TGTGCCAGCAGCCTGGTTGTTAGCGGGGGCGGCGAGCAGTACTTC
CDR3aa: CASSLVVSGGGEQYF

j_gene: TRBJ1-4
d_gene: TRBD1
abundance: .
v_gene: TRBV28
CDR3nt: TGTGCCAGCAGTTTTTCCGGGACAGGGGGAAATGAAAAACTGTTTTTT
CDR3aa: CASSFSGTGGNEKLFF

j_gene: TRBJ2-7
d_gene: .
abundance: .
v_gene: TRBV29-1
CDR3nt: TGCAGCGTTTACAGGGCGGGCGCCTACGAGCAGTACTTC
CDR3aa: CSVYRAGAYEQYF

j_gene: TRBJ1-4
d_gene: .
abundance: few
v_gene: TRBV5-6
CDR3nt: TGTGCCAGCAGCGTTACCGGAGGGTTGTATGAAAAACTGTTTTTT
CDR3aa: CASSVTGGLYEKLFF

j_gene: TRBJ2-7
d_gene: TRBD2
abundance: .
v_gene: TRBV6-1
CDR3nt: TGTGCCAGCAGCGAGGAGCTAGCGGCTATCTACGAGCAGTACTTC
CDR3aa: CASSEELAAIYEQYF

j_gene: TRBJ2-4
d_gene: TRBD1
abundance: .
v_gene: TRBV30
CDR3nt: TGTGCCTGGAGTATAGGACAGGGAGGAAACATTCAGTACTTC
CDR3aa: CAWSIGQGGNIQYF

j_gene: TRBJ2-5
d_gene: .
abundance: .
v_gene: TRBV5-1
CDR3nt: TGCGCCAGCAGCCTCCTCGTACTTCAAGAGACCCAGTACTTC
CDR3aa: CASSLLVLQETQYF

j_gene: TRBJ1-1
d_gene: TRBD1
abundance: .
v_gene: TRBV5-4
CDR3nt: TGTGCCAGCAGCTACTCGGACAGGGAAGCTGAAGCTTTCTTT
CDR3aa: CASSYSDREAEAFF

j_gene: TRBJ1-2
d_gene: TRBD1
abundance: .
v_gene: TRBV5-6
CDR3nt: TGTGCCAGCAGCTTGCGTATACAGGGGGGGGACTATGGCTACACCTTC
CDR3aa: CASSLRIQGGDYGYTF

j_gene: TRBJ1-4
d_gene: TRBD1
abundance: few
v_gene: TRBV7-9
CDR3nt: TGTGCCAGCAGCTTAGAATGGGACAGGGGGAATGAAAAACTGTTTTTT
CDR3aa: CASSLEWDRGNEKLFF

j_gene: TRBJ2-2
d_gene: .
abundance: few
v_gene: TRBV5-6
CDR3nt: TGTGCCAGCAGCCCAGGGATGGACGGGGAGCTGTTTTTT
CDR3aa: CASSPGMDGELFF

j_gene: TRBJ2-1
d_gene: TRBD2
abundance: once
v_gene: TRBV2
CDR3nt: TGTGCCAGCGGACTAGCGGGATCCCGCGCCTACAATGAGCAGTTCTTC
CDR3aa: CASGLAGSRAYNEQFF

j_gene: TRBJ2-2
d_gene: TRBD1
abundance: .
v_gene: TRBV5-4
CDR3nt: TGTGCCAGCAGCAAAGCCCCGGGACAGGGGACGGTCGGGGAGCTGTTTTTT
CDR3aa: CASSKAPGQGTVGELFF

j_gene: TRBJ2-7
d_gene: TRBD2
abundance: .
v_gene: TRBV5-1
CDR3nt: TGCGCCAGCAGTCCAGCGGGAGGGTACGAGCAGTACTTC
CDR3aa: CASSPAGGYEQYF

j_gene: TRBJ2-2
d_gene: .
abundance: .
v_gene: TRBV5-1
CDR3nt: TGCGCCAGCACCCCAGGGGCAGCGAACACCGGGGAGCTGTTTTTT
CDR3aa: CASTPGAANTGELFF

j_gene: TRBJ2-1
d_gene: TRBD2
abundance: .
v_gene: TRBV7-9
CDR3nt: TGTGCCAGCAGCTTAAGTAGGGCGGGACTAGCAAAATACAATGAGCAGTTCTTC
CDR3aa: CASSLSRAGLAKYNEQFF

j_gene: TRBJ1-6
d_gene: .
abundance: .
v_gene: TRBV19
CDR3nt: TGTGCCAGTAGTATCAACGGGGAACCTAATTCACCCCTCCACTTT
CDR3aa: CASSINGEPNSPLHF

j_gene: TRBJ2-2
d_gene: TRBD2
abundance: .
v_gene: TRBV7-3
CDR3nt: TGTGCCAGCAGCTTCGGACTAGCGAACACCGGGGAGCTGTTTTTT
CDR3aa: CASSFGLANTGELFF

j_gene: TRBJ2-1
d_gene: .
abundance: once
v_gene: TRBV6-5
CDR3nt: TGTGCCAGCAGTTACCGGGACACTTCCTACAATGAGCAGTTCTTC
CDR3aa: CASSYRDTSYNEQFF

j_gene: TRBJ1-1
d_gene: .
abundance: .
v_gene: TRBV5-6
CDR3nt: TGTGCCAGCAGCTTTCAGGGGAGGGGTGAAGCTTTCTTT
CDR3aa: CASSFQGRGEAFF

j_gene: TRBJ2-7
d_gene: TRBD2
abundance: few
v_gene: TRBV6-1
CDR3nt: TGTGCCAGCAGTTTCACGGGAGGGCCGTACGAGCAGTACTTC
CDR3aa: CASSFTGGPYEQYF

j_gene: TRBJ2-7
d_gene: .
abundance: .
v_gene: TRBV5-6
CDR3nt: TGTGCCAGCAGCTTGGTCCACTACGAGCAGTACTTC
CDR3aa: CASSLVHYEQYF

j_gene: TRBJ2-7
d_gene: .
abundance: .
v_gene: TRBV10-3
CDR3nt: TGTGCCATCACCGAGCGAGGCGACTCCTACGAGCAGTACTTC
CDR3aa: CAITERGDSYEQYF

j_gene: TRBJ2-1
d_gene: .
abundance: .
v_gene: TRBV11-3
CDR3nt: TGTGCCAGCAGCTTTCGACAGGCATCCTACAATGAGCAGTTCTTC
CDR3aa: CASSFRQASYNEQFF

j_gene: TRBJ2-1
d_gene: TRBD2
abundance: .
v_gene: TRBV7-2
CDR3nt: TGTGCCAGCAGCTCCCCGGGACTAGCGGGGGGAAATGAGCAGTTCTTC
CDR3aa: CASSSPGLAGGNEQFF

j_gene: TRBJ2-3
d_gene: TRBD2
abundance: .
v_gene: TRBV30
CDR3nt: TGTGCCTGGGGGAGGGCGGGAGATACGCAGTATTTT
CDR3aa: CAWGRAGDTQYF